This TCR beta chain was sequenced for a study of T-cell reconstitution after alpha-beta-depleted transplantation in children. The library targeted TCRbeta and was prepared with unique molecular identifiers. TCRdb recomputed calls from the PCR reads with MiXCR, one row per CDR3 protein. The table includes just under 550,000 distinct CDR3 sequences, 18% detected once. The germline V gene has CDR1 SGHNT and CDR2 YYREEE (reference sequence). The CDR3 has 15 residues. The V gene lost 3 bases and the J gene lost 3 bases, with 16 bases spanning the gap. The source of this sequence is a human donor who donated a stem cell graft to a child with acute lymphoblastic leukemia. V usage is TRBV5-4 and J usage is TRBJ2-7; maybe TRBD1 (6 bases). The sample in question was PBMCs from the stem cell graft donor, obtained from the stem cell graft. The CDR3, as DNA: TGTGCCAGCAGCTCTATTATGACAGGTATCTACGAGCAGTACTTC. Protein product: CASSSIMTGIYEQYF.